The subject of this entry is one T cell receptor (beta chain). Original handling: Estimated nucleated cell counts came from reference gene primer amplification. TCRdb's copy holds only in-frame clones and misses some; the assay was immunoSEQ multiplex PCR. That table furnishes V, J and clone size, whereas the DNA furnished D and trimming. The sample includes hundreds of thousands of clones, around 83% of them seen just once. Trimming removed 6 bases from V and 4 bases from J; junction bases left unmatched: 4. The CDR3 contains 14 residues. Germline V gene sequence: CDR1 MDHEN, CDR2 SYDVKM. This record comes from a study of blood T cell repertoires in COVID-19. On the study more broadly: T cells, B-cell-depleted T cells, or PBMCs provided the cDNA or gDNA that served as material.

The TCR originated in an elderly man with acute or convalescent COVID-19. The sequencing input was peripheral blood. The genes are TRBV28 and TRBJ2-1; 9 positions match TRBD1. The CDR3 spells CASRPDRGYNEQFF. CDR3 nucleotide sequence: TGTGCCAGCAGGCCGGACAGGGGATACAATGAGCAGTTCTTC.